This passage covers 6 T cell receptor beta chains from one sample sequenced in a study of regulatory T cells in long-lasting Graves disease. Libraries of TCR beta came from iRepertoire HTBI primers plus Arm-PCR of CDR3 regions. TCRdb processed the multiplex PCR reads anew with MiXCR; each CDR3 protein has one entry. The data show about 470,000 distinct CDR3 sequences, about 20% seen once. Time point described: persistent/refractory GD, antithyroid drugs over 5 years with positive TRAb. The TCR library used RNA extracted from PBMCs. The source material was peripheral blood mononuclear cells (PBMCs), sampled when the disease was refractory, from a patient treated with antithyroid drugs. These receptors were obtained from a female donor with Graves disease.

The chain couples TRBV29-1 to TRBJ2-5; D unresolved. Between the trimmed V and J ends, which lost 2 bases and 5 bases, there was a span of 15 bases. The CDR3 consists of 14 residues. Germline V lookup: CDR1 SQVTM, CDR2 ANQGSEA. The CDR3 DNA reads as TGCAGCGTTGAATGGCAGGCTGGCTTTGAGACCCAGTACTTC. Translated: CSVEWQAGFETQYF.

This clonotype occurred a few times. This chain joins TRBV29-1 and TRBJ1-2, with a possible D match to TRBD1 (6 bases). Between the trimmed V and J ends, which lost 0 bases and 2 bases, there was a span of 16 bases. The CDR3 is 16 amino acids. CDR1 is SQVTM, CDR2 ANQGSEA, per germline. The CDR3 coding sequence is TGCAGCGTTGAAGATCTTCAGGGGTCTGGGAACTATGGCTACACCTTC. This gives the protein CSVEDLQGSGNYGYTF.

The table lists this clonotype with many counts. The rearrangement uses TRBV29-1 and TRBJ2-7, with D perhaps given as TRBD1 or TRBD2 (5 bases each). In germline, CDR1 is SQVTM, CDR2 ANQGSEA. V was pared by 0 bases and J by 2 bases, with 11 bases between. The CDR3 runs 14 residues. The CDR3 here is CSVEEPGRTYEQYF. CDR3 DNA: TGCAGCGTTGAAGAGCCAGGGAGAACCTACGAGCAGTACTTC.

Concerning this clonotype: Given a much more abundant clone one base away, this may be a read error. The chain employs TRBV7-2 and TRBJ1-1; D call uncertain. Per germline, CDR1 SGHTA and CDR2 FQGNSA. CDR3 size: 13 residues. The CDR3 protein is CVSSLEWNTEAFF. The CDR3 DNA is TGTGTCAGCAGCTTAGAATGGAACACTGAAGCTTTCTTT.

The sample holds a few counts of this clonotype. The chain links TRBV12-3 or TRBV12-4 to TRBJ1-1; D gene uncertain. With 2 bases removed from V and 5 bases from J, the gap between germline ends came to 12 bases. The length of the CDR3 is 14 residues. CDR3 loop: CASSLTTLGTEAFF. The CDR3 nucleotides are TGTGCCAGCAGTTTAACGACGTTGGGGACTGAAGCTTTCTTT.

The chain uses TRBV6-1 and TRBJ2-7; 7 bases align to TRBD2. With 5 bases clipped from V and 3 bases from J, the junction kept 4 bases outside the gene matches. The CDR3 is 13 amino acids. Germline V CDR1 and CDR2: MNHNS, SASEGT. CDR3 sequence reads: CASSRAGNYEQYF. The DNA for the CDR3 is TGTGCCAGCAGTCGAGCGGGGAACTACGAGCAGTACTTC.